The TCR beta chain described here comes from a study of radiotherapy plus CTLA-4 blockade in lung cancer. Study-level background: Overall, approximately 19% of patients showed an objective response, while 31% attained disease control. Study results and limitations: The study found tumor-derived TCR clones expanded in blood after radiotherapy plus ipilimumab. According to reports, early shifts in blood T cell clones, alongside interferon-beta, forecast response most accurately.

Per germline, CDR1 SGHNT and CDR2 YENEEA. Trimming took 1 base from V and 0 from J; bases not matched to a gene: 3. The CDR3 totals 15 residues. With regard to this clone: Antigen unknown.

Produced via immunoSEQ multiplex PCR; TCRdb's table is partial and in-frame only. This table has about 38,000 clones, around 79% appearing once. Focal radiation plus CTLA-4 blockade with ipilimumab was given to patients with chemo-refractory metastatic non-small-cell lung cancer. This material consisted of peripheral blood, taken from a patient treated with radiotherapy plus ipilimumab. This chain uses TRBV11-3 with TRBJ2-7; the match to TRBD1 covers 7 bases. The receptor comes from a human donor with non-small cell lung cancer who had stable disease on radiotherapy plus ipilimumab. In DNA, the CDR3 is TGTGCCAGCAGCTTAGGGACAGGCTTCTCCTACGAGCAGTACTTC. Its translation: CASSLGTGFSYEQYF.